This entry describes one T cell receptor (beta chain). Its antigen is undetermined. This entry is derived from a study of cytomegalovirus exposure and HLA in healthy donors. Study conclusions and caveats: Later examination showed HLA-associated TCR beta chains had greater clonal expansion than equally common others. Roughly uniform sequencing depth across donors was assumed, possibly incorrectly.

With 4 bases removed from V and 6 bases from J, the gap between germline ends came to 5 bases. Germline V gives CDR1 MNHEY, CDR2 SMNVEV (reference sequence). The CDR3 has 11 residues. It was with 60 Vbeta and 13 Jbeta primers that the PCR ran. TCRdb's table, derived via immunoSEQ multiplex PCR, lists solely in-frame clones and lacks some. This table has 150,000 to 200,000 clones, about 81% appearing once. Specimen: PBMCs. V and J are TRBV27 and TRBJ2-3; D uncertain. The TCR comes from a man aged 18-30 years in good health and CMV-seronegative. CDR3 bases: TGTGCCAGCAGTTCCCGGGATACGCAGTATTTT. Its protein is CASSSRDTQYF.